This TCR beta chain was observed in a study of control samples from healthy donors and cancer patients. Sequencing was performed with immunoSEQ multiplex PCR; in TCRdb, only in-frame clones are kept and a portion is missing. The table shows approximately 150,000 clones, with around 90% occurring only once. V lost 0 bases, J lost 7 bases, and 22 bases lay in between. There are 18 residues in the CDR3. Germline V CDR1 and CDR2: LGHNA, YSLEER. Source material: blood. The chain recombines TRBV4-3 with TRBJ2-1, with D perhaps TRBD2 (6 bases). This clonotype was sampled from a man aged 25-45 years in good health. The CDR3 sequence: CASSQDPPRQGGGNEQFF. CDR3 DNA sequence: TGCGCCAGCAGCCAAGATCCGCCCCGGCAGGGAGGTGGGAATGAGCAGTTCTTC.